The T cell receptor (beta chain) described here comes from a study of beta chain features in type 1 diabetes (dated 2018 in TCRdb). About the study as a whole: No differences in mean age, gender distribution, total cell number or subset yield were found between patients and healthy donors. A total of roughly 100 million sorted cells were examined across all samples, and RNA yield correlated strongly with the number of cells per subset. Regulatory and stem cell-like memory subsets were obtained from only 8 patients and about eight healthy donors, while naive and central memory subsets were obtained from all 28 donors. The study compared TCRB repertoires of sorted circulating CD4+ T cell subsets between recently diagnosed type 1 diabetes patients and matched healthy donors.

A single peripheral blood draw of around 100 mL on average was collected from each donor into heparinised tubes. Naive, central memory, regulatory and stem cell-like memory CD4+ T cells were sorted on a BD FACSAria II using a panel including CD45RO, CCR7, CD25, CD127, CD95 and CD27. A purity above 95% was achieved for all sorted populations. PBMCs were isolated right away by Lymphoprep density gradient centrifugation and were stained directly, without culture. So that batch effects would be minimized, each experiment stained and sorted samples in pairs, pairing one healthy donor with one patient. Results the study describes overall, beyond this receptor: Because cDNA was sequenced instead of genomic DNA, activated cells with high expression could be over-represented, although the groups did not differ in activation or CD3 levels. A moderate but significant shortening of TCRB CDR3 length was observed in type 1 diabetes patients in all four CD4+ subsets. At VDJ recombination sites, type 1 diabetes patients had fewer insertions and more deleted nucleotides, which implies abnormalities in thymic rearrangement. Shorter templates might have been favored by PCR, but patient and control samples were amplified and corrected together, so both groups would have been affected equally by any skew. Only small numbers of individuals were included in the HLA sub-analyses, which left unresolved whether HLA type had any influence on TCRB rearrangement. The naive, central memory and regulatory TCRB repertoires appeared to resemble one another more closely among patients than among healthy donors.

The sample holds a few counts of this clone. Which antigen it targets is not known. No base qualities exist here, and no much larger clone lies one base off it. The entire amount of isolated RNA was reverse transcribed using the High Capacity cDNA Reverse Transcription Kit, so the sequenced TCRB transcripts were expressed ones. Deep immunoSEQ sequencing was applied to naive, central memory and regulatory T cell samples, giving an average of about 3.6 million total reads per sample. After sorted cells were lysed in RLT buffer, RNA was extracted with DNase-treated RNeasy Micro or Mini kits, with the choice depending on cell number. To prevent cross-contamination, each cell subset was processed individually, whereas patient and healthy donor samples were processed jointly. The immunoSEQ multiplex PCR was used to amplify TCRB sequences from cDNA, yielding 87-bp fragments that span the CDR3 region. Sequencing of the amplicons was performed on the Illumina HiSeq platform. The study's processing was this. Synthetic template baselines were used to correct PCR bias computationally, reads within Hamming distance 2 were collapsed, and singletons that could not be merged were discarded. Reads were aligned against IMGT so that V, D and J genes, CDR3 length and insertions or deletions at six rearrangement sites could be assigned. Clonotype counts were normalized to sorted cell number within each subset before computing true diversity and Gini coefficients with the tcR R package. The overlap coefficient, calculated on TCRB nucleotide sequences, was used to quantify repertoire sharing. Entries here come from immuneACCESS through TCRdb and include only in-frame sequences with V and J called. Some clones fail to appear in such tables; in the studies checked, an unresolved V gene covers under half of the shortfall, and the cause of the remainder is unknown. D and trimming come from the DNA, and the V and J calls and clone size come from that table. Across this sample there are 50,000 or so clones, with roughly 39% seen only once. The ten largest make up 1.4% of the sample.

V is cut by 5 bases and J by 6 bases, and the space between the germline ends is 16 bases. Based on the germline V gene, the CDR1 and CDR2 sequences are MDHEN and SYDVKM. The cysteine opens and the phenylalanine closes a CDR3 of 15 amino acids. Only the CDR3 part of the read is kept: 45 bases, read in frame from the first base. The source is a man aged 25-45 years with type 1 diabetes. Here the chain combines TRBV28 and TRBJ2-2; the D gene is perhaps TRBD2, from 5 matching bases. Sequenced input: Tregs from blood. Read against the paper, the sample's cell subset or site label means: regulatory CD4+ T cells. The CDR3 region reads CASSAPGGSPGELFF. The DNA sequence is TGTGCCAGCAGTGCCCCCGGAGGTTCCCCCGGGGAGCTGTTTTTT.